This entry features one T cell receptor (beta chain) sequence. Its target is not known. The sample belongs to a study of CD8+CD57+ T cells in acquired aplastic anemia. Study information: Quantities of DNA derived from sorted CD4+ and CD8+ cells averaged 3.2 ug. Study-wide results and limits: Patients shared 25 to 35 CD8+ CDR3 sequences with controls.

Profiles of TCR beta VDJ and CDR3 were generated from a genomic DNA template. MiXCR, run by TCRdb on the reads, gives a single entry per CDR3 protein. Of 160,000 or so distinct CDR3 sequences in the sample, 47% were seen once. All patients picked for sequencing had shown, by flow cytometry, an expansion of CD8+CD57+ cells. CDR1 DFQATT and CDR2 SNEGSKA come from the germline V gene (reference sequence). V lost 4 bases and J 9 bases, leaving 10 bases between the germline ends. The CDR3 loop spans 12 amino acids. Sequenced: sorted CD4+, CD8+, or CD8+CD57+ T cells (not recorded which) from PBMCs. The gene calls are TRBV20-1 and TRBJ1-6; D not resolved. The receptor comes from a human donor with aplastic anemia. In DNA form, the CDR3 reads TGCAGTGCTAAAGGATCGGCTTCACCCCTCCACTTT. This codes for CSAKGSASPLHF.